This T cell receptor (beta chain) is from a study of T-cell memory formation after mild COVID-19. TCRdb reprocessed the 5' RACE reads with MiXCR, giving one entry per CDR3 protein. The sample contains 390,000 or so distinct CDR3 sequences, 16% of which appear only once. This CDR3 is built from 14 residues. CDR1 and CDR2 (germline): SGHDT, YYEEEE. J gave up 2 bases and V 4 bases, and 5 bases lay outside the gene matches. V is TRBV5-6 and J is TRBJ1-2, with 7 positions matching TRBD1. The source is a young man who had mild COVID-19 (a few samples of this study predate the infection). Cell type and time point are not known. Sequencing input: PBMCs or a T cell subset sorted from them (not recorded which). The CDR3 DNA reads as TGTGCCAGCAGCACGACAGGGAGCAACTATGGCTACACCTTC. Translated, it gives CASSTTGSNYGYTF.